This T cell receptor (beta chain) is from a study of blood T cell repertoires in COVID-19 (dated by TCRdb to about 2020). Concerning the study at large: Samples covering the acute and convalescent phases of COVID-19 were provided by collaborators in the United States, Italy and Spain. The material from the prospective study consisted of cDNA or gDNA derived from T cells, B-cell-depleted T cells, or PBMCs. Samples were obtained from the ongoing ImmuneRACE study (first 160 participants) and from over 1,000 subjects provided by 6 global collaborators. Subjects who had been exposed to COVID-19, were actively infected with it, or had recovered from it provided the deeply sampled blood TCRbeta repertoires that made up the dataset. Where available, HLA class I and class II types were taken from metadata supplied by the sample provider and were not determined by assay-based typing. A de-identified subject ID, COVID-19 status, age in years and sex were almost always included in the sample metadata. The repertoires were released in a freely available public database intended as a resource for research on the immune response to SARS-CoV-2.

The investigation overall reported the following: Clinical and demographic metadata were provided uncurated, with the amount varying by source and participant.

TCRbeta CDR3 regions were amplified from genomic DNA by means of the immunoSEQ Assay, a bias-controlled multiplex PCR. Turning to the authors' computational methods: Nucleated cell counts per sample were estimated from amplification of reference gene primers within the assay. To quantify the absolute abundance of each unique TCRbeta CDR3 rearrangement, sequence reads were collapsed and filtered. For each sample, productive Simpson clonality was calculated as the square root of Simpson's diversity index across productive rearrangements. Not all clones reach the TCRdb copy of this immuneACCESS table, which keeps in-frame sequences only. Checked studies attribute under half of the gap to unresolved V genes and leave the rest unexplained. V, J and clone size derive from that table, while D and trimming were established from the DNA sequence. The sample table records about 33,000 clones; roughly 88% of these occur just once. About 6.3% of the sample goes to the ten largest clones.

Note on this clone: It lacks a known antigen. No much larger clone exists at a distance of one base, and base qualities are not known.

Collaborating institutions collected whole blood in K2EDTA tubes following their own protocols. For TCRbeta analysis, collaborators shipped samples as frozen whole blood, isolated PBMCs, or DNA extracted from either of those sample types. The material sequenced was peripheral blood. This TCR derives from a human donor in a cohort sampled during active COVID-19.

The CDR3 corresponds to CASSLQGMNTEAFF. The DNA sequence is TGTGCCAGCAGCCTACAGGGCATGAACACTGAAGCTTTCTTT. This chain is built from TRBV14 and TRBJ1-1; TRBD1 could be the D gene, as 6 bases match. V is pared back by 4 bases and J by 0 bases, with 9 bases lying between the germline termini. Measured from the cysteine to the phenylalanine, the CDR3 is 14 residues long. Only CDR3 DNA remains: 42 bases, in frame from the first base. CDR1 and CDR2, looked up from the germline V gene, are SGHDN and FVKESK.